This paragraph covers one TCR beta chain sequence. Its recognized antigen is unknown. Nothing much larger sits one base from this clone, and base qualities are not available. This specimen comes from a study of CD8 T cells in Susac syndrome (dated by TCRdb to 2018 to 2020). Describing the broader study: The study used repertoire sequencing to test whether antigen drove CD8+ T cell activation and differentiation in Susac syndrome. The study compared CD8+ T cell repertoire clonality among roughly eleven healthy donors, about 14 Susac syndrome patients and some 16 multiple sclerosis patients.

Paper-wide results and their limitations: The TCR sequencing and HLA analysis was acknowledged to have included a relatively small number of individuals.

High-throughput TCR beta sequencing profiled peripheral blood CD8+ and CD4+ T cells from healthy donors, Susac syndrome patients and multiple sclerosis patients. The healthy donors served as controls matched for age and sex. Bulk CD8+ and CD4+ T cells were purified magnetically by negative isolation, whereas CD8+ TEMRA cells were enriched by FACS. Blood was drawn into EDTA tubes, processed within 24 hours, and PBMCs were isolated by density gradient centrifugation. PBMCs destined for TCR sequencing were cryopreserved in liquid nitrogen and later thawed in a 37 °C water bath. A purity of at least 90% was achieved for sorted or isolated CD4+, CD8+ and CD8+ TEMRA cells. RNA was extracted using the RNeasy kit, and roughly 0.5 to 1 microgram was reverse transcribed with random hexamers. TCR beta CDR3 regions were amplified with the immunoSEQ multiplex PCR assay covering 54 Vbeta and 13 Jbeta segments. Bias from PCR amplification was corrected by using a synthetic template baseline for primer optimization and for computational correction. The original methods were these. Reads were annotated to V, D and J genes according to IMGT and were analyzed with immunoSEQ Analyzer, with only productive sequences retained. Clonality was computed as one minus Shannon entropy normalized by log2 of the number of productive unique sequences. Public and private clones were assessed among the 100 most prevalent clones of each patient and control. Susac-specific clones were defined as absent from healthy and MS cohorts, over a thousand published viral clones and other ImmuneACCESS disease sequences. The public reads were reprocessed in TCRdb via fastp at Q25 and MiXCR, keeping in-frame beta chains. Rows are unified per CDR3 protein, each entry keeping the most common DNA and genes. For this entry, the V and J calls and clone size follow TCRdb and not the study's own pipeline. The sample profile shows tens of thousands of distinct CDR3 sequences; roughly 93% of them were found once. In total, the top ten clones hold around 0.53% of the sample.

Based on the germline V gene, the CDR1 and CDR2 sequences are MDHEN and SYDVKM. There are 15 amino acids in the CDR3, from cysteine to phenylalanine inclusive. The DNA shown is the 45-base CDR3, in frame from base 1. The junction carries 15 bases between V and J, which are trimmed by 7 bases and 0 bases respectively. The clonotype was recovered from a human donor in good health. Sequencing used CD8+ T cells from PBMCs. The V and J segments used are TRBV28 and TRBJ2-5; the D gene is unclear. The DNA sequence follows: TGTGCCAGCACCCCCCGGACGACGTACCAAGAGACCCAGTACTTC. Its protein reads: CASTPRTTYQETQYF.